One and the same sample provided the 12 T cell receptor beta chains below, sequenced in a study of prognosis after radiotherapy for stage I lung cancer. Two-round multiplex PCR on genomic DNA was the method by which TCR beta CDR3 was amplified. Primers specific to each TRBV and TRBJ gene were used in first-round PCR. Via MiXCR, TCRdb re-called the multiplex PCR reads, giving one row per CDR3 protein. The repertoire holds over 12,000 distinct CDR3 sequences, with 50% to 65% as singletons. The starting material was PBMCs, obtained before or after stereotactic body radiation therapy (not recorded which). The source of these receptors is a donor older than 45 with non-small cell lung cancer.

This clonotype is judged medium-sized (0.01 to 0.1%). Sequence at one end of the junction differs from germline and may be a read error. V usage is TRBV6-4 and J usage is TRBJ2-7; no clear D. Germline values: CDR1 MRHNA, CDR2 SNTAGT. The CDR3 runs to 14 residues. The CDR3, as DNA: TGTGCCAGCAGTTACTCGTCAGGCTCCTACGAGCAGTACTTC. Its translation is CASSYSSGSYEQYF.

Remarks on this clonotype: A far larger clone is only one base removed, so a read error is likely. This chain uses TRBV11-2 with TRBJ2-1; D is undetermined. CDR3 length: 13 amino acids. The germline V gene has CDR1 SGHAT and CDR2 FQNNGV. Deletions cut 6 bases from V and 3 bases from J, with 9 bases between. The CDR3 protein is CASRLRGYNEQFF. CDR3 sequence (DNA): TGTGCCAGCAGACTCCGCGGCTACAATGAGCAGTTCTTC.

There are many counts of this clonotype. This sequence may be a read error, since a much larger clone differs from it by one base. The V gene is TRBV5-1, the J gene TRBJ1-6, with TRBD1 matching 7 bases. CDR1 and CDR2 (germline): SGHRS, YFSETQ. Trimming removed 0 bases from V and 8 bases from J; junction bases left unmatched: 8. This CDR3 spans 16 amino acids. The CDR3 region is CASSLDPGTVDSPLHF. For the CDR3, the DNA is TGCGCCAGCAGCTTGGACCCCGGGACAGTAGATTCACCCCTCCACTTT. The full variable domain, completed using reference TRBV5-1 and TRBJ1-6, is KAGVTQTPRYLIKTRGQQVTLSCSPISGHRSVSWYQQTPGQGLQFLFEYFSETQRNKGNFPGRFSGRQFSNSRSEMNVSTLELGDSALYLCASSLDPGTVDSPLHFGNGTRLTVT.

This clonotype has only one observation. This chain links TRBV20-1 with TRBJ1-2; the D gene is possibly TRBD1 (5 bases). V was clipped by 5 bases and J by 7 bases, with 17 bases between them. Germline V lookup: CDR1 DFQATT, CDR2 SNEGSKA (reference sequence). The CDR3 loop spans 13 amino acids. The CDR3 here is CSASWTTSSGYTF. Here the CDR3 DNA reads TGCAGTGCTTCCTGGACAACTTCTTCTGGCTACACCTTC.

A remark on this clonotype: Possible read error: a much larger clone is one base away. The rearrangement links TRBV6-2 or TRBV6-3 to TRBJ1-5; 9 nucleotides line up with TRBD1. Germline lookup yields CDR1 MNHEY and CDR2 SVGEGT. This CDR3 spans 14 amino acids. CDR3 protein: CASNRGLGNQPHHF. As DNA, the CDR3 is TGTGCCAGCAACAGGGGGCTCGGGAATCAGCCCCATCATTTT.

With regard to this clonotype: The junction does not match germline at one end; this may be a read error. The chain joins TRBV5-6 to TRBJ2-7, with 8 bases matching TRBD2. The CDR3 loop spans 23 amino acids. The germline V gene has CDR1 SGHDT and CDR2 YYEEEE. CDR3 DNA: TGTGCCAGCATCTTGTATATAGGGGGGGTGGCCCCCCTCGGACTTAGCGGGACCTACGATCAGTACTTC. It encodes CASILYIGGVAPLGLSGTYDQYF. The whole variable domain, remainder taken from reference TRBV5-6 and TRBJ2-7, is DAGVTQSPTHLIKTRGQQVTLRCSPKSGHDTVSWYQQALGQGPQFIFQYYEEEERQRGNFPDRFSGHQFPNYSSELNVNALLLGDSALYLCASILYIGGVAPLGLSGTYDQYFGPGTRLTVT.

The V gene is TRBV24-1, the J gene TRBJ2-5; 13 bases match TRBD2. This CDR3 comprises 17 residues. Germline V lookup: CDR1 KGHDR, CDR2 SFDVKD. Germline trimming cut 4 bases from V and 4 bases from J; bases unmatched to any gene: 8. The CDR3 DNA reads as TGTGCCACCAGTGACCCTCTGGGACTAGCGGGATCAGAGACCCAGTACTTC. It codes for CATSDPLGLAGSETQYF.

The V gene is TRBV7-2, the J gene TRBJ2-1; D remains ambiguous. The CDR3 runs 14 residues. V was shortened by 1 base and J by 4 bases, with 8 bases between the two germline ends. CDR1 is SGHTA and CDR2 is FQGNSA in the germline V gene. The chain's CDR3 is CASSLGIRYNEQFF. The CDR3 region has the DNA TGTGCCAGCAGCTTAGGGATCCGATACAATGAGCAGTTCTTC. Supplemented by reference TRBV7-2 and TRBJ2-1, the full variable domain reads GAGVSQSPSNKVTEKGKDVELRCDPISGHTALYWYRQSLGQGLEFLIYFQGNSAPDKSGLPSDRFSAERTGGSVSTLTIQRTQQEDSAVYLCASSLGIRYNEQFFGPGTRLTVL.

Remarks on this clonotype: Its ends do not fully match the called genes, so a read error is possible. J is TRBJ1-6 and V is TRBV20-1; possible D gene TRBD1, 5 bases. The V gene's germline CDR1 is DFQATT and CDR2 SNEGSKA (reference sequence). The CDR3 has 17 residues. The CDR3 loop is CNARDIVGESYNSPLHF. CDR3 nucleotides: TGCAATGCTAGAGATATTGTGGGGGAGTCCTATAATTCACCCCTCCACTTT.

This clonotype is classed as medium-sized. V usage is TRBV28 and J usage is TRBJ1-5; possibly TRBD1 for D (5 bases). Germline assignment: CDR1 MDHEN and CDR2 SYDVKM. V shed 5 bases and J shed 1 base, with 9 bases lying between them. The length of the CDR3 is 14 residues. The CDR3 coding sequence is TGTGCCAGCAGTGCCGGGGGGAGCAATCAGCCCCAGCATTTT. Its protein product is CASSAGGSNQPQHF. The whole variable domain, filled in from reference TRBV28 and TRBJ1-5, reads DVKVTQSSRYLVKRTGEKVFLECVQDMDHENMFWYRQDPGLGLRLIYFSYDVKMKEKGDIPEGYSVSREKKERFSLILESASTNQTSMYLCASSAGGSNQPQHFGDGTRLSIL.

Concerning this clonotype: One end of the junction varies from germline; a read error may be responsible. CDR3 sequence reads: CATSREFAGRANQPHHF. The CDR3 bases are TGTGCCACCAGCAGAGAATTTGCCGGCCGGGCCAATCAGCCCCATCATTTT. The chain uses TRBV15 and TRBJ1-5, with D unclear. Germline CDR1 is LNHNV and CDR2 is YYDKDF (reference sequence). This CDR3 is built from 17 residues.

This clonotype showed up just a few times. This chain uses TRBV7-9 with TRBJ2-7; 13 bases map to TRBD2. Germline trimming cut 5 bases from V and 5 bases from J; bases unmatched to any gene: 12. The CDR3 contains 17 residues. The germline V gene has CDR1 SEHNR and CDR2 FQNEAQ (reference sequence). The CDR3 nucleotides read TGTGCCAGCAGCCCCGAGAGTCGGACTAGCGGGAGAGACGAGCAGTACTTC. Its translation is CASSPESRTSGRDEQYF.